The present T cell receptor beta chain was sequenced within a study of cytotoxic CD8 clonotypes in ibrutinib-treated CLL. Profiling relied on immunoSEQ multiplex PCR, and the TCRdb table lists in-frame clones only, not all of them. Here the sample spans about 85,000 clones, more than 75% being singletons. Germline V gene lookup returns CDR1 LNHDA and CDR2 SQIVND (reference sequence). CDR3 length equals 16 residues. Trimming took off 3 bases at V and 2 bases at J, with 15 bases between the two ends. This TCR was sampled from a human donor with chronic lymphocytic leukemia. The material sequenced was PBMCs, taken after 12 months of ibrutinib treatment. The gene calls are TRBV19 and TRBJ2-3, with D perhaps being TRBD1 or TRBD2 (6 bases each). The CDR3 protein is CASSMRGAPPTDTQYF. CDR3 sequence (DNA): TGTGCCAGTAGTATGAGGGGGGCGCCCCCCACAGATACGCAGTATTTT.